The rows below give T cell receptor beta chains drawn from one sample of a study of T cell responses to AZD1222 COVID-19 vaccine. The assay was immunoSEQ multiplex PCR, and TCRdb's table has in-frame clones only and misses some. The sample shows about 92,000 clones, 70% to 90% of them seen only once. Sequencing was performed on peripheral blood, taken on day 0 of AZD1222 vaccination. Receptors were obtained from an adult in good health. CDR3s include the opening cysteine and the closing phenylalanine or tryptophan. The order of the fields is V gene, D gene, J gene, clone size, CDR3 DNA, CDR3 protein. D genes are given only for firm matches. Clone size, where shown, is once, few, many, or a class for clones that have expanded.

>TRBV27|TRBD2|TRBJ2-1|-
TGTGCCAGCAGCCTGAGCGGGGGGGCACTCTCCTACAATGAGCAGTTCTTC
CASSLSGGALSYNEQFF
>TRBV5-1|-|TRBJ2-5|-
TGCGCCAGCAGCCTCTCAGGTCCGGGCAGGGAGACCCAGTACTTC
CASSLSGPGRETQYF
>TRBV20-1|TRBD1|TRBJ1-2|once
TGCAGTGCTCTAGAGACAGGGAGAGACACCTTC
CSALETGRDTF
>TRBV20-1|-|TRBJ1-1|-
TGCAGTGCTATTAAAAGCACTGAAGCTTTCTTT
CSAIKSTEAFF
>TRBV28|TRBD2|TRBJ2-3|-
TGTGCCAGCGAACTAGCGGGGGGGACAGATACGCAGTATTTT
CASELAGGTDTQYF
>TRBV5-1|-|TRBJ1-2|-
TGCGCCAGCAGCCGAGATGGAGGGGATTTGTATGGCTACACCTTC
CASSRDGGDLYGYTF
>TRBV28|TRBD1|TRBJ2-7|-
TGTGCCAGCAGTTTATCAGGGGGCGCGAGCTACGAGCAGTACTTC
CASSLSGGASYEQYF
>TRBV4-2|-|TRBJ1-4|-
TGTGCCAGCAGCCAAGCGTACGGACCCACGAATGAAAAACTGTTTTTT
CASSQAYGPTNEKLFF
>TRBV30|-|TRBJ1-1|-
TGTGCCTGGGGGGATGAGGATGGGCCTCACACTGAAGCTTTCTTT
CAWGDEDGPHTEAFF
>TRBV7-3|TRBD2|TRBJ2-1|-
TGTGCCAGCAGCTTAGCCCTAGCGGGCAATGAGCAGTTCTTC
CASSLALAGNEQFF
>TRBV11-2|-|TRBJ2-1|-
TGTGCCAGCAGCTCGGGACATCCCTACAATGAGCAGTTCTTC
CASSSGHPYNEQFF
>TRBV27|-|TRBJ2-1|-
TGTGCCAGCACAACATTAGGTAGCGGTGAGCAGTTCTTC
CASTTLGSGEQFF
>TRBV9|-|TRBJ2-1|-
TGTGCCAGCAGCTCCAGGGACCGAGACAATGAGCAGTTCTTC
CASSSRDRDNEQFF
>TRBV30|-|TRBJ1-5|-
TGTGCCTGGACGCCGGGTTACTGGGCCGGGGTGGGCAATCAGCCCCAGCATTTT
CAWTPGYWAGVGNQPQHF
>TRBV28|-|TRBJ1-6|-
TGTGCCAGCAGTTTACTTGGGGGAGGTCGTTTGAATTCACCCCTCCACTTT
CASSLLGGGRLNSPLHF
>TRBV6-5|-|TRBJ2-6|few
TGTGCCAGCGAGTCAGGGCCTTCTGGGGCCAACGTCCTGACTTTC
CASESGPSGANVLTF
>TRBV5-4|-|TRBJ2-1|-
TGTGCCAGCAGCTTTTCCAGGGACAATGAGCAGTTCTTC
CASSFSRDNEQFF
>TRBV10-1|TRBD1|TRBJ1-1|-
TGCGCCAGCAGTGAGGAGAACAGGGGAAAAGCTTTCTTT
CASSEENRGKAFF
>TRBV28|-|TRBJ1-2|-
TGTGCCAGCAGCGTTGGCAGAAACTATGGCTACACCTTC
CASSVGRNYGYTF
>TRBV28|-|TRBJ1-2|few
TGTGCCAGCAGTTATCCGGGTGGGGCCGCGAGTACCTATGGCTACACCTTC
CASSYPGGAASTYGYTF
>TRBV29-1|TRBD1|TRBJ2-7|-
TGCAGCGCAACGGACAGGGGGCCCGACGAGCAGTACTTC
CSATDRGPDEQYF
>TRBV5-4|-|TRBJ2-7|-
TGTGCCAGCGGACTCAAACAGTCATCGGACGAGCAGTACTTC
CASGLKQSSDEQYF
>TRBV7-9|TRBD1|TRBJ1-2|-
TGTGCCAGCAGCTTACAGGGGGTTGGCTACACCTTC
CASSLQGVGYTF
>TRBV6-5|TRBD1|TRBJ2-7|once
TGTGCCAGCAGATTAGGGACAGGGGGCGACGAGCAGTACTTC
CASRLGTGGDEQYF
>TRBV7-2|-|TRBJ2-5|-
TGTGCCAGCAGCTCAGGTAGCGGCGGAGGATGGACCCAGTACTTC
CASSSGSGGGWTQYF
>TRBV28|TRBD1|TRBJ1-3|-
TGTGCCAGCAGTGGGGGACAGGGACGGAGAAACACCATATATTTT
CASSGGQGRRNTIYF
>TRBV5-1|-|TRBJ1-6|-
TGCGCCAGCAGCTTGCGGCCGGGTGATAATTCACCCCTCCACTTT
CASSLRPGDNSPLHF
>TRBV3-1/TRBV3-2|TRBD1|TRBJ2-7|-
TGTGCCAGCAGCAAGTCGGGACAGAACTCCTACGAGCAGTACTTC
CASSKSGQNSYEQYF
>TRBV19|-|TRBJ1-2|-
TGTGCCAGTAGTTCAATCCAGGAAATCGGGTCCGGCTACACCTTC
CASSSIQEIGSGYTF
>TRBV20-1|-|TRBJ2-7|-
TGCAGTGCTAGGGACTTTTACGAGCAGTACTTC
CSARDFYEQYF
>TRBV11-2|-|TRBJ2-7|-
TGTGCCAGCAGCTTTTTCGCGCTGGGCTCCGGGAACGAGCAGTACTTC
CASSFFALGSGNEQYF
>TRBV7-8|-|TRBJ2-7|-
TGTGCCAGCAGCTCCCGGGACTTTGGCAACGAGCAGTACTTC
CASSSRDFGNEQYF
>TRBV29-1|TRBD2|TRBJ2-1|-
TGCAGCGTTGTCGGGACTAGTGCATCAATAGATGAGCAGTTCTTC
CSVVGTSASIDEQFF
>TRBV5-1|TRBD1|TRBJ1-2|-
TGCGCCAGCAGCCCGATCAGGGGGTCCAGCTATGGCTACACCTTC
CASSPIRGSSYGYTF
>TRBV7-8|TRBD1|TRBJ2-7|-
TGTGCCAGCAGCTTAGGACTTGGGACAGGGGGCTACGAGCAGTACTTC
CASSLGLGTGGYEQYF
>TRBV2|-|TRBJ1-6|-
TGTGCCAGCAGCCTCCCAGGGACTCCCCCGCTCCTCCACTTT
CASSLPGTPPLLHF
>TRBV5-1|-|TRBJ1-1|-
TGCGCCAGCAGCTTGAGTCACCTGGGAGAAGCTTTCTTT
CASSLSHLGEAFF
>TRBV2|-|TRBJ1-2|-
TGTGCCAGCAGCCGCGACAGTAACTATGGCTACACCTTC
CASSRDSNYGYTF
>TRBV28|-|TRBJ1-2|-
TGTGCCAGCAGTTTCGTGGATCAGAGTGGCTACACCTTC
CASSFVDQSGYTF
>TRBV7-2|-|TRBJ2-1|-
TGTGCCAGCAGCTTAGCGAGCAACTGGGAGCAGTTCTTC
CASSLASNWEQFF
>TRBV9|-|TRBJ1-2|-
TGTGCCAGCAGCGTAGAGGCAATCCCCATCGGCTACACCTTC
CASSVEAIPIGYTF
>TRBV9|-|TRBJ2-3|-
TGTGCCAGCAGCGTAGGGGGCGCAGATACGCAGTATTTT
CASSVGGADTQYF
>TRBV6-5|-|TRBJ1-6|-
TGTGCCAGCAGTTACTCGGGGGGGTCCTATAATTCACCCCTCCACTTT
CASSYSGGSYNSPLHF
>TRBV18|TRBD2|TRBJ2-3|-
TGTGCCAGCTCACCACCGCTAGCGGGGGCTAGCACAGATACGCAGTATTTT
CASSPPLAGASTDTQYF